This T cell receptor beta chain appears in the sequencing data of a study of blood T cell repertoires in COVID-19. The germline V gene encodes CDR1 SGDLS and CDR2 YYNGEE. Trimming stripped 3 bases from V and 3 bases from J, with 15 bases between. This CDR3 region has 15 residues. The table lists this clone with a few counts. Profiling relied on immunoSEQ multiplex PCR, and the TCRdb table lists in-frame clones only, not all of them. The top ten hold about 1.7% of the sample, which has about 290,000 clones, 89% seen once. Specimen: PBMCs or T cells enriched from blood (not recorded which). The sequence was obtained from a woman in her thirties or forties who had recovered from COVID-19. The J gene is TRBJ1-2, the V gene TRBV9; no clear D gene. This chain's CDR3 is CASSARGARYYGYTF. In nucleotides, the CDR3 is TGTGCCAGCAGCGCAAGAGGTGCGCGGTACTATGGCTACACCTTC. Combining the CDR3 with reference TRBV9 and TRBJ1-2 gives the whole variable domain DSGVTQTPKHLITATGQRVTLRCSPRSGDLSVYWYQQSLDQGLQFLIQYYNGEERAKGNILERFSAQQFPDLHSELNLSSLELGDSALYFCASSARGARYYGYTFGSGTRLTVV.